The T cell receptor (beta chain) under discussion was sequenced for a study of CD8 T cells in Susac syndrome. CD8+ and CD4+ T cells from blood underwent TCR beta sequencing. Negative isolation was applied to CD8+ and CD4+ T cells, and FACS enrichment was applied to TEMRA cells. Random-hexamer reverse transcription was applied to roughly 0.5 to 1 ug RNA. Amplification of the TCR beta CDR3 was carried out by immunoSEQ multiplex PCR, which spanned a total of 54 Vbeta and 13 Jbeta segments. TCRdb passed the immunoSEQ multiplex PCR reads through MiXCR, listing each CDR3 protein once. There are around 270,000 distinct CDR3 sequences in the sample; 89% occur only once, and around 0.18% lies in the top ten. There are 13 residues in the CDR3. V lost 6 bases to trimming and J lost 8 bases; unmatched junction nucleotides: 7.

J is TRBJ2-1 and V is TRBV12-3 or TRBV12-4; 7 bases are shared with TRBD1. The TCR was taken from a human donor with multiple sclerosis. The sample comprised CD8+ T cells from PBMCs. The CDR3 is CASSIGTADEQFF. DNA of the CDR3: TGTGCCAGCAGCATCGGGACAGCGGATGAGCAGTTCTTC.